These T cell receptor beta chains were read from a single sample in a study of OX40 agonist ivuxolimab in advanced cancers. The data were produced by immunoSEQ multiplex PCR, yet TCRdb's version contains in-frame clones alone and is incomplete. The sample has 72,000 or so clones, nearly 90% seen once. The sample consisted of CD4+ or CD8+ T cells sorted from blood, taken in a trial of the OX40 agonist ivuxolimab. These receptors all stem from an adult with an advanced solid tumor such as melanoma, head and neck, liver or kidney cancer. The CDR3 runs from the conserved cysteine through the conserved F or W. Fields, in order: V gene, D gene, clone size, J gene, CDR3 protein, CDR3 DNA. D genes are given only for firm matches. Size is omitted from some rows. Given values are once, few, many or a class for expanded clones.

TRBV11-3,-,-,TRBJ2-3,CASRRGGSTDTQYF,TGTGCCAGCCGTCGGGGCGGGAGCACAGATACGCAGTATTTT
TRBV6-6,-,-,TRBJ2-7,CASSQLRGNEQYF,TGTGCCAGCAGTCAGTTACGAGGGAACGAGCAGTACTTC
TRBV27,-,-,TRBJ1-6,CASSRWDGNNSPLHF,TGTGCCAGCAGCCGCTGGGACGGAAATAATTCACCCCTCCACTTT
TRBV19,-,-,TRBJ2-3,CASSIQALYTQYF,TGTGCCAGTAGTATTCAAGCCCTTTATACGCAGTATTTT
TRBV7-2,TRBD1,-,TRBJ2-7,CASSSYRGEYEQYF,TGTGCCAGCAGCTCGTACAGGGGAGAGTACGAGCAGTACTTC
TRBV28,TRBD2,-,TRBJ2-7,CASSSRGTSGRAYEQYF,TGTGCCAGCAGTTCCCGGGGGACTAGCGGGAGGGCCTACGAGCAGTACTTC
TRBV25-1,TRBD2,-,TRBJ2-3,CASSETSGTPWDTQYF,TGTGCCAGCAGTGAAACTAGCGGGACCCCGTGGGATACGCAGTATTTT
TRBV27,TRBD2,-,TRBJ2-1,CASSPRKGGTSGRASEQFF,TGTGCCAGCAGTCCCAGGAAAGGAGGGACTAGCGGGAGGGCCAGTGAGCAGTTCTTC
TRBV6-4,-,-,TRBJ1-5,CASSDPGGAQHF,TGTGCCAGCAGTGACCCGGGGGGGGCCCAGCATTTT
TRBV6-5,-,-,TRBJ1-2,CASSYSGRLLGGGYTF,TGTGCCAGCAGTTACTCAGGGCGCCTTTTGGGGGGAGGCTACACCTTC
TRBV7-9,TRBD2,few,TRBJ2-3,CASSPRGLAVTDTQYF,TGTGCCAGCAGCCCCCGGGGACTAGCGGTCACAGATACGCAGTATTTT
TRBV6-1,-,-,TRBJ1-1,CASNKVGFPGAFF,TGTGCCAGCAATAAAGTCGGCTTTCCCGGGGCTTTCTTT
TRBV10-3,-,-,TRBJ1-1,CAISETGNTEAFF,TGTGCCATCAGTGAGACGGGGAACACTGAAGCTTTCTTT
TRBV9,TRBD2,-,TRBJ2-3,CASSATSGRMPDTQYF,TGTGCCAGCAGCGCGACTAGCGGGAGAATGCCAGATACGCAGTATTTT
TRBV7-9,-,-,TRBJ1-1,CASSLVGPMNTEAFF,TGTGCCAGCAGCTTAGTAGGGCCCATGAACACTGAAGCTTTCTTT
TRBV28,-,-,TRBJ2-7,CASVKGDLGDEQYF,TGTGCCAGCGTAAAGGGGGACCTTGGCGACGAGCAGTACTTC
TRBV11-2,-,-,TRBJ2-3,CASSLPGATDTQYF,TGTGCCAGCAGCTTACCGGGGGCCACAGATACGCAGTATTTT
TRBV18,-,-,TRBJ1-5,CASSPTGSSPQPQHF,TGTGCCAGCTCACCAACCGGGTCCTCACCCCAGCCCCAGCATTTT
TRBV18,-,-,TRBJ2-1,CASSHDRRDNEQFF,TGTGCCAGCTCACACGACAGGAGGGACAATGAGCAGTTCTTC
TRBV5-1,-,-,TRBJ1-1,CASSLARQQNTEAFF,TGCGCCAGCAGCTTGGCCAGGCAGCAGAACACTGAAGCTTTCTTT
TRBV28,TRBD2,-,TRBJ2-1,CASSSGTSGGGEQFF,TGTGCCAGCAGTTCGGGAACTAGCGGAGGGGGTGAGCAGTTCTTC
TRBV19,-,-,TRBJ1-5,CASRPQTSNQPQHF,TGTGCCAGTAGGCCCCAAACCAGCAATCAGCCCCAGCATTTT
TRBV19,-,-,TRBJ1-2,CASSLGQRYGYTF,TGTGCCAGTAGTTTAGGACAGAGGTATGGCTACACCTTC
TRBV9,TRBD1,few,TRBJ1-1,CASSKGTANTEAFF,TGTGCCAGCAGCAAAGGGACAGCGAACACTGAAGCTTTCTTT
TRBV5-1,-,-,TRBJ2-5,CASSLAGAVDQETQYF,TGCGCCAGCAGCTTGGCCGGGGCGGTTGATCAAGAGACCCAGTACTTC
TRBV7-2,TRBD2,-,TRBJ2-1,CASSLDPSGGTEQFF,TGTGCCAGCAGCTTAGACCCTAGCGGGGGTACTGAGCAGTTCTTC